Reported below is one T cell receptor beta chain. Its antigen is not yet known. Qualities for individual bases were not recorded, and no much larger clone is one base off. For this chain, trimming is 8 bases at the V end and 3 bases at the J end, and the number of junction bases without a gene match is 4. The CDR3 contains 13 residues, cysteine and phenylalanine counted. The retained sequence is limited to the CDR3, 39 bases, with the frame set at the first base. CDR1 and CDR2, per the germline V gene, are SNHLY and FYNNEI. The CDR3 regions of human TCRbeta chains were subjected to immunosequencing. In the original analysis: TCRs in the repertoires were matched against a reference library of SARS-CoV-2-specific TCRs that had been generated with the MIRA antigen-specificity platform. Breadth meant the fraction of unique TCRs that were SARS-CoV-2-associated, whereas depth meant the fraction of total T cells that were SARS-CoV-2-associated. Using the MIRA data, every spike-specific TCR was mapped to the spike region that the TCR reacted to and assigned to either a CD4 or a CD8 class. Log10-transformed breadth and depth values were compared by one-way ANOVA with Sidak's multiple comparisons tests. Entries here come from immuneACCESS through TCRdb and include only in-frame sequences with V and J called. Some clones fail to appear in such tables; in the studies checked, an unresolved V gene covers under half of the shortfall, and the cause of the remainder is unknown. That table gives V, J and clone size, and the DNA gave D and trimming. The table for this sample lists 150,000 to 200,000 clones; just over 90% of them were counted only once. The ten most abundant clones make up approximately 0.98% of the sample.

The intended sense of this specimen's time point label: about 28 days (+/-7) after the second vaccine dose. AZD1222 recipients with second doses at about 4 weeks or about 12 weeks were pooled, because spike-specific TCR depth and breadth did not differ between schedules. Samples from vaccinated people were obtained from the UK trials COV001 and COV002, which included a single-blind randomized controlled phase 2/3 trial of AZD1222 (ChAdOx1 nCoV-19) in healthy adults. Trial participant PBMC samples were collected at day 0 and day 28 after the second dose for TCRbeta chain sequencing. The data were obtained in a study of T cell responses to AZD1222 COVID-19 vaccine (dated by TCRdb to about 2021). Background on the whole study: TCR sequencing was performed for over 230 trial participants, of whom about 210 were given two doses of AZD1222 and around 25 were given two doses of MenACWY control vaccine. Trial participants were enrolled into age subgroups of 18-55, 56-69 and 70-plus years, which contained around 150, 29 and 61 TCR-sequenced participants, respectively. The paper as a whole reports these results and caveats: The whole spike protein was spanned by vaccine-associated CD4 TCRs, and dominant responses were seen in regions 160-218 and 743-854. Spike-specific TCR breadth and depth rose significantly after two AZD1222 doses compared with day 0 and with MenACWY recipients. Most participants were white British and females outnumbered males, and the authors suggested that clonal diversity may have been underestimated. Nearly half of unique spike-specific TCRs reportedly recognized epitopes outside regions mutated in the B.1.351 and B.1.1.7 variants. The 56-69-year group was small, and its depth increase did not reach significance, likely because of low power. Conclusions about previously exposed vaccinees are limited because only a handful of AZD1222 recipients were SARS-CoV-2 seropositive at baseline. Because no samples from the day 14 peak response were available, repertoires could be characterized only after the peak T cell response.

This chain joins TRBV2 to TRBJ1-5; 7 central bases correspond to TRBD1. This sequence was found in an adult who received the AZD1222 COVID-19 vaccine. The sample consisted of peripheral blood, taken 28 days after the second AZD1222 dose. The CDR3 protein is CASRDSPNQPQHF. The DNA reads TGTGCCAGCCGGGACAGCCCCAATCAGCCCCAGCATTTT.